This T cell receptor (beta chain) was recovered during a study of Graves' ophthalmopathy and Graves' hyperthyroidism. Germline loops: CDR1 MGHDK, CDR2 SYGVNS. This CDR3 contains 13 residues. Trimming took off 7 bases at V and 1 base at J, with 5 bases between the two ends. RNA transcripts were the template, and TCR beta CDR3 regions were amplified from them. The first round was an RT-PCR with HTBI primers, and the second round was a multiplex PCR. TCRdb independently ran MiXCR on the multiplex PCR reads; one entry per CDR3 protein. The table shows approximately 640,000 distinct CDR3 sequences, with over 40% occurring only once. By its share, this clonotype is medium-sized.

Sequencing used peripheral blood. The chain carries TRBV25-1 and TRBJ2-6; unclear D gene. The clonotype comes from an adult man with Graves' ophthalmopathy. This CDR3 reads CASKASGANVLTF. The CDR3 DNA is TGTGCCAGCAAAGCGTCTGGGGCCAACGTCCTGACTTTC.